The sequence of this TCR beta chain was determined in a study of OX40 agonist ivuxolimab in advanced cancers. Study-level information: All patients had ivuxolimab intravenously every 2 weeks at 0.01 to 10 mg/kg. There were three patients with partial responses, one having hepatocellular carcinoma and two cutaneous melanoma.

This CDR3 is 17 amino acids long. With V trimmed by 5 bases and J by 2 bases, 8 bases remained unmatched. Germline CDR1 SGHAT, CDR2 FQNNGV. Assay used: immunoSEQ multiplex PCR; TCRdb lists only in-frame clones, some missing. The sample holds around 44,000 clones, 80% to 90% seen once. This clonotype was obtained from an adult with an advanced solid tumor such as melanoma, head and neck, liver or kidney cancer. The sequencing here drew on CD4+ or CD8+ T cells sorted from blood, taken in a trial of the OX40 agonist ivuxolimab. This rearrangement joins TRBV11-2 to TRBJ2-5, with 13 bases identical to TRBD2. The chain's CDR3 is CASSPRTSGGRQETQYF. CDR3 sequence (DNA): TGTGCCAGCAGCCCCCGGACTAGCGGGGGCCGGCAAGAGACCCAGTACTTC. The full variable domain, completed using reference TRBV11-2 and TRBJ2-5, is EAGVAQSPRYKIIEKRQSVAFWCNPISGHATLYWYQQILGQGPKLLIQFQNNGVVDDSQLPKDRFSAERLKGVDSTLKIQPAKLEDSAVYLCASSPRTSGGRQETQYFGPGTRLLVL.